Only a few counts were recorded for the clone carrying this T cell receptor (beta chain). Its antigen is unidentified. TCRdb reprocessed the 5' RACE reads via MiXCR and lists one record per CDR3 protein. The table lists a few hundred thousand distinct CDR3 sequences, 6.5% to 10% of them singletons, with more than 14% in the top ten. The data are from a study of CD8 T cells in ankylosing spondylitis. Study-level results: Apparently characteristic of ankylosing spondylitis blood was a TCR beta motif (fewer than 10 highly homologous variants).

V was clipped by 3 bases and J by 0 bases, with 11 bases between them. The CDR3 has 14 residues. Germline loops: CDR1 GTSNPN, CDR2 SVGIG (reference sequence). The sequencing input was blood, either unsorted or a sorted T cell fraction (not recorded which). J is TRBJ2-5 and V is TRBV30; TRBD2 is a possible D gene (5 bases). The receptor comes from a male donor with ankylosing spondylitis. As DNA, the CDR3 is TGTGCCTGGAGGAGACTATTGTACCAAGAGACCCAGTACTTC. It translates to CAWRRLLYQETQYF.